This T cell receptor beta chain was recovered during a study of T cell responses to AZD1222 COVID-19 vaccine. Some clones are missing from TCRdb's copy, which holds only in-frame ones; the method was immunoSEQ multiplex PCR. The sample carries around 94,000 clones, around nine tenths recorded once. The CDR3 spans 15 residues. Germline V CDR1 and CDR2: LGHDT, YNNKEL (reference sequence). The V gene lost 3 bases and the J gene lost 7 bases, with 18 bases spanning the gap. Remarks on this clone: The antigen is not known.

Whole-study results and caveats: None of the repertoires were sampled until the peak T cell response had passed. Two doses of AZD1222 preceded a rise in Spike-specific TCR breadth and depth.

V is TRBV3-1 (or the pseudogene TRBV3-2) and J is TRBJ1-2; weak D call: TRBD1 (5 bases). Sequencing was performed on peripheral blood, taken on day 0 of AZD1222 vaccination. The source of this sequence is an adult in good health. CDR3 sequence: CASSQTGRPYGGYTF. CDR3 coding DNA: TGTGCCAGCAGCCAGACGGGACGGCCCTATGGTGGCTACACCTTC.